The rows below give T cell receptor beta chains drawn from one sample of a study of persistence of HIV-infected CD4 T cells. Sequencing was performed with immunoSEQ multiplex PCR; in TCRdb, only in-frame clones are kept and a portion is missing. Of around 40,000 clones in the sample, roughly 90% are singletons; the top ten hold roughly 0.46%. Antigens of these TCRs are unknown. Specimen: CD4+ T cells sorted from PBMCs after 18-hour stimulation, collected from a patient who received antiretroviral therapy. The receptors were gathered from an adult woman with HIV who was CMV-seropositive. Each CDR3 is given with its conserved first and last residue. The order of the fields is clone size, V gene, CDR3 protein. Clone sizes are given selectively: once, few, many, or a class where the clone is expanded.

-	TRBV9	CASSSGPRHTDTQYF
few	TRBV15	CATPPFNEQFF
-	TRBV3-1/TRBV3-2	CASSQDLSGVKNCFF
-	TRBV24-1	CATSDSMVQADTQYF
-	TRBV7-3	CASSLDRDREQFF
-	TRBV29-1	CSGRKADSYNEQFF
-	TRBV4-2	CASSHHTGSDTEAFF
-	TRBV12-5	CASGLVRGLDTGELFF
-	TRBV6-5	CASSFGTDTQYF
-	TRBV3-1/TRBV3-2	CASSREDRATEAFF
-	TRBV2	CASSLDIYDEQYF
-	TRBV6-5	CASRRTLGVNEKLFF
-	TRBV5-1	CASQTESSTDTQYF
few	TRBV15	CATSREPHSPLHF
-	TRBV5-8	CASSGEVAGNQPQHF
-	TRBV2	CASSDENIQYF
-	TRBV19	CASSMGDSSIYGYTF
-	TRBV27	CASSLGANYGYTF
-	TRBV9	CASSPRVTSYGYTF
-	TRBV5-1	CASSPTGSLRETQYF
-	TRBV2	CASSEQGGGQPQHF
-	TRBV5-1	CASSLDGQENSPLHF
-	TRBV2	CASSAQGMNEQFF
-	TRBV6-6	CASSGTRDYGYTF
-	TRBV28	CASSPQTGLGYGYTF
-	TRBV14	CASRRTPGNEQFF
-	TRBV2	CASSVGTYNEQFF
once	TRBV6-1	CASSALGGGLAGLSSYEQYF
-	TRBV19	CASSTSHNYGYTF
-	TRBV6-1	CASSEIRRRYNEQFF
-	TRBV12-3/TRBV12-4	CASSLRDPYGYTF
-	TRBV4-2	CASSQGNRVHSPLHF
-	TRBV9	CASSVGRVGATEAFF
-	TRBV6-5	CASSRQNSNQPQHF
-	TRBV12-3/TRBV12-4	CASVSAGAGEQFF
-	TRBV18	CASSENRGLEQPQHF
-	TRBV5-1	CASSPTPGQGRTGELFF
few	TRBV10-3	CATRISTGNLKEPQHF
-	TRBV10-3	CAISDREDYGYTF
-	TRBV30	CAWSHLTEAFF
-	TRBV29-1	CSARRTANQPQHF
-	TRBV4-1	CASSQAGTKNEKLFF
once	TRBV6-5	CASSYEGGHTEAFF